The T cell receptor (beta chain) under discussion was sequenced for a study of metastatic and nonmetastatic thyroid tumors. Trimming removed 4 bases at V and 6 bases at J, with 17 bases between. Germline V gene lookup returns CDR1 KGHDR and CDR2 SFDVKD. The length of the CDR3 is 15 residues. TCRdb reassembled clones from the PCR reads with MiXCR. The sample contains about 38,000 clones, approximately 44% of which appear only once. No patient had received any treatment before thyroid surgery. This TCR was recovered from a male donor with papillary thyroid cancer or a benign thyroid nodule (not recorded which). Some clones in this sample may be carry-over from other donors' samples. The sequenced sample was tumor tissue. The rearrangement links TRBV24-1 to TRBJ2-5; a possible D gene is TRBD1 (5 bases). This CDR3 reads CATSDPRTTLKTQYF. CDR3 bases: TGTGCCACCAGTGACCCCAGGACAACATTGAAGACCCAGTACTTC.